These 26 T cell receptor beta chains were sequenced from one sample in a study of prognosis after radiotherapy for stage I lung cancer. Genomic DNA was subjected to two-round multiplex PCR for amplification of TCR beta CDR3. The first PCR round targeted every TRBV and TRBJ gene with specific primers. MiXCR, run by TCRdb on the multiplex PCR reads, gives a single entry per CDR3 protein. This sample has around 20,000 distinct CDR3 sequences; about three fifths occur once, and the top ten carry around 29%. Sequenced material: PBMCs, taken before or after stereotactic body radiation therapy (not recorded which). These receptors all come from a donor over 45 with non-small cell lung cancer.

By sample share, this clonotype is medium-sized (0.01 to 0.1%). The chain is built from TRBV20-1 and TRBJ1-5; possible D gene TRBD1, 6 bases. From germline, CDR1 is DFQATT and CDR2 SNEGSKA (reference sequence). This CDR3 has 16 residues. V shed 0 bases and J shed 7 bases, with 19 bases lying between them. The DNA of the CDR3 is TGCAGTGCTAGAGATCCCGGGCAGGGGATTAAGCAGCCCCAGCATTTT. Amino acid sequence: CSARDPGQGIKQPQHF.

V is TRBV20-1 and J is TRBJ1-2, with D tentatively TRBD1 (6 bases). Per the germline V gene, CDR1 is DFQATT and CDR2 is SNEGSKA (reference sequence). This CDR3 is built from 13 residues. The CDR3 bases are TGCAGCGCCGTTGCTACAGGGTTCTCGGGCTACACCTTC. Translating it yields CSAVATGFSGYTF.

By share, this clonotype ranks as medium-sized. The CDR3: CASSAYDTSGNTIYF. DNA for the CDR3: TGTGCCAGCAGTGCATATGACACCTCTGGAAACACCATATATTTT. The chain couples TRBV6-1 to TRBJ1-3; D not resolved. Germline assignment: CDR1 MNHNS and CDR2 SASEGT. The CDR3 runs to 15 residues. With 4 bases removed from V and 0 bases from J, the gap between germline ends came to 10 bases.

In regard to this clonotype: A far more abundant clone sits one base away, making this likely a read error. V gene TRBV6-9 combines with J gene TRBJ2-2; 7 bases agree with TRBD1. The junction had 15 bases not matched to a gene; V was cut back by 5 bases and J by 9 bases. The CDR3 length is 16 residues. Germline CDR1 reads MNHGY; CDR2 reads SVAAGI. This CDR3 reads CASSDQQGVSTWELFF. CDR3 sequence (DNA): TGTGCCAGCAGTGACCAGCAGGGGGTATCAACCTGGGAGCTGTTTTTT.

This clonotype was recorded many times. This rearrangement joins TRBV18 to TRBJ2-5; 8 bases map to TRBD1. CDR1 KGHSH and CDR2 LQKENI come from the germline V gene. The CDR3 is 13 amino acids. V lost 3 bases to trimming and J lost 5 bases; unmatched junction nucleotides: 2. The CDR3 protein is CASSPRTGETQYF. The DNA of the CDR3 is TGTGCCAGCTCACCCCGGACAGGGGAGACCCAGTACTTC. Full variable domain (missing parts from reference TRBV18 and TRBJ2-5): NAGVMQNPRHLVRRRGQEARLRCSPMKGHSHVYWYRQLPEEGLKFMVYLQKENIIDESGMPKERFSAEFPKEGPSILRIQQVVRGDSAAYFCASSPRTGETQYFGPGTRLLVL.

For this clonotype: With a far larger clone one base away, a read error is the likely cause. V is TRBV6-9 and J is TRBJ2-1; 9 bases are a match to TRBD1. J gave up 4 bases and V 7 bases, and 2 bases lay outside the gene matches. Per the germline V gene, CDR1 is MNHGY and CDR2 is SVAAGI. The CDR3 runs 13 residues. The CDR3 loop is CASKGQGYNEQFF. The CDR3 DNA reads as TGTGCCAGCAAGGGACAGGGTTACAATGAGCAGTTCTTC.

Comment on this clonotype: It is likely a read error: a sequence one base away is far more abundant. V is TRBV24-1 and J is TRBJ2-7, with D perhaps assigned TRBD1 or TRBD2 (6 bases each). This CDR3 comprises 15 residues. Looked up from germline, CDR1 is KGHDR and CDR2 is SFDVKD. The V and J ends lost 11 bases and 4 bases respectively, with 23 bases between them. The CDR3: CASRGWWIGGYEQYF. CDR3 nucleotide sequence: TGTGCCAGCAGGGGTTGGTGGATCGGGGGTTACGAGCAGTACTTC.

This clonotype was detected ten times or more. The J gene is TRBJ2-4, the V gene TRBV7-9; TRBD2 agrees at 12 bases. Germline V lookup: CDR1 SEHNR, CDR2 FQNEAQ (reference sequence). This CDR3 has 19 amino acids. V shed 5 bases and J 1 base; nucleotides not matched to a gene: 12. This chain's CDR3 is CASSRSSGRAGRAKNIQYF. The CDR3 DNA reads TGTGCCAGCAGCCGATCTAGCGGGAGGGCCGGTCGTGCCAAAAACATTCAGTACTTC.

Ten or more counts support this clonotype. V is TRBV7-2 and J is TRBJ2-2; 8 nucleotides align to TRBD1. The CDR3 sequence is 15 residues long. J was trimmed by 3 bases and V by 5 bases; bases with no gene match: 5. Germline values: CDR1 SGHTA, CDR2 FQGNSA. For the CDR3, the DNA is TGTGCCAGCAGCCTTGGGACAGGAGACACCGGGGAGCTGTTTTTT. As protein: CASSLGTGDTGELFF.

Notes on this clonotype: A far bigger clonotype differs at one base, so this is likely a read error. V and J are TRBV6-5 and TRBJ1-1; the D gene is possibly TRBD1 (5 bases). V was shortened by 2 bases and J by 6 bases, with 10 bases between the two germline ends. CDR3 length equals 13 residues. Looked up from germline, CDR1 is MNHEY and CDR2 is SVGAGI. The CDR3 here is CASSYSQQAEAFF. CDR3 DNA: TGTGCCAGCAGTTACAGTCAACAGGCTGAAGCTTTCTTT.

This chain uses TRBV7-2 with TRBJ1-2, with D maybe TRBD1 (5 bases). In germline, CDR1 is SGHTA, CDR2 FQGNSA. V shed 4 bases and J shed 4 bases, with 7 bases lying between them. The CDR3 covers 12 residues. The CDR3 DNA reads as TGTGCCAGCAGCTCAACAGGCTATGGCTACACCTTC. Protein product: CASSSTGYGYTF.

V is TRBV19 and J is TRBJ1-3; 8 nucleotides match TRBD1. This CDR3 region has 17 residues. V gave up 7 bases and J gave up 4 bases; unmatched junction bases: 15. CDR1 and CDR2 from the germline V gene are LNHDA and SQIVND (reference sequence). The CDR3 sequence: CASTPLRQGFSGNTIYF. As DNA, the CDR3 is TGTGCCAGTACCCCTCTAAGACAGGGGTTCTCCGGAAACACCATATATTTT.

With respect to this clonotype: Given a far larger clone just one base away, this is likely a sequencing read error. J is TRBJ2-1 and V is TRBV6-1; 10 bases are shared with TRBD2. This CDR3 is 15 amino acids long. Germline loops: CDR1 MNHNS, CDR2 SASEGT. Unmatched junction bases numbered 9, after V lost 5 bases and J lost 8 bases. The CDR3, as DNA: TGTGCCAGCAGTTACGGAGCGGGAGGGCAAGATGAGCAGTTCTTC. Its translation is CASSYGAGGQDEQFF.

Turning to this clonotype: A far larger clone is one base from this, pointing to a likely read error. This chain links TRBV28 with TRBJ2-7; maybe TRBD1 (6 bases). This CDR3 contains 14 residues. CDR1 is MDHEN and CDR2 is SYDVKM in the germline V gene. DNA for the CDR3: TGTGCCAGCAGCCCACAGGGAACACGGTACGATCAGTACTTC. The encoded protein is CASSPQGTRYDQYF. Full variable domain (missing parts from reference TRBV28 and TRBJ2-7): DVKVTQSSRYLVKRTGEKVFLECVQDMDHENMFWYRQDPGLGLRLIYFSYDVKMKEKGDIPEGYSVSREKKERFSLILESASTNQTSMYLCASSPQGTRYDQYFGPGTRLTVT.

Turning to this clonotype: The likely explanation is a read error, given a far larger clone one base away. The V and J genes are TRBV6-2 or TRBV6-3 and TRBJ2-5; weak D call: TRBD2 (5 bases). The J call may be in error: the DNA end matches TRBJ2-1 better. The CDR3 covers 17 residues. CDR1 MNHEY and CDR2 SVGEGT come from the germline V gene. CDR3 coding DNA: TGTGCCAGCAGAGACCATAGCGTGGGAAGTTACTACAATGAGCAGTTCTTC. It codes for CASRDHSVGSYYNEQFF.

The chain links TRBV5-1 to TRBJ2-3, with 13 bases that match TRBD2. CDR1 and CDR2 from the germline V gene are SGHRS and YFSETQ. V lost 5 bases and J lost 5; bases outside the gene matches: 8. The CDR3 is 16 residues long. The chain's CDR3 is CASRGGLAGIGDTQYF. The DNA of the CDR3 is TGCGCCAGCAGAGGGGGACTAGCGGGAATAGGAGATACGCAGTATTTT.

The sample holds many counts of this clonotype. This rearrangement joins TRBV5-6 to TRBJ1-3; possible D gene TRBD1, 6 bases. Germline CDR1 reads SGHDT; CDR2 reads YYEEEE. V shed 5 bases and J shed 0 bases, with 9 bases lying between them. This CDR3 contains 14 residues. The CDR3 DNA is TGTGCCAGCAGTGACAGGAGCTCTGGAAACACCATATATTTT. Amino acids: CASSDRSSGNTIYF.

This clonotype turned up a few times. The chain employs TRBV6-5 and TRBJ2-2; either TRBD1 or TRBD2 may fit D (5 bases each). The CDR3 extends over 18 amino acids. CDR1 is MNHEY, CDR2 SVGAGI, per germline. With 0 bases removed from V and 9 bases from J, the gap between germline ends came to 23 bases. The DNA of the CDR3 is TGTGCCAGCAGTTACTCGGAATGTCGGGCACATGGGACCTGGGAGCTGTTTTTT. Its translation is CASSYSECRAHGTWELFF.

Concerning this clonotype: A far more abundant clone sits one base away, making this likely a read error. The gene calls are TRBV2 and TRBJ2-7; possible D gene TRBD2, 5 bases. V shed 6 bases and J shed 2 bases, with 20 bases lying between them. Per germline, CDR1 SNHLY and CDR2 FYNNEI. There are 16 residues in the CDR3. This chain's CDR3 is CASSTFPRLPTYEQYF. CDR3 DNA: TGTGCCAGCAGCACCTTTCCGCGACTACCTACCTACGAGCAGTACTTC.

V gene TRBV5-4 combines with J gene TRBJ1-2; D is perhaps TRBD1 (5 bases). CDR1 and CDR2 from the germline V gene are SGHNT and YYREEE (reference sequence). The V end was cut by 4 bases, the J end by 10 bases, with 23 bases between. The CDR3 runs 15 residues. In DNA, the CDR3 is TGTGCCAGCAGCCCCGGTCGGCAGGGTAACTATTTCTACACCTTC. Translating gives CASSPGRQGNYFYTF.

Turning to this clonotype: At one end the junction does not follow the germline gene, possibly because of a read error. V is TRBV5-1 and J is TRBJ2-2; D might be TRBD2 (6 bases). Germline V gives CDR1 SGHRS, CDR2 YFSETQ. The CDR3 sequence is 15 residues long. As DNA, the CDR3 is TGTTCCATCAGCCCCGTCCCGGGGGACACCGGGGAGCTGTTTTTT. Translating it yields CSISPVPGDTGELFF.

This clonotype is judged medium-sized (0.01 to 0.1%). CDR3 amino acids: CSAPRTGGANVLTF. The CDR3 coding sequence is TGCAGTGCTCCCCGGACAGGTGGGGCCAACGTCCTGACTTTC. V is TRBV20-1 and J is TRBJ2-6; 7 nucleotides align to TRBD1. V dropped 5 bases and J dropped 3; count of bases not matched to a gene: 4. The CDR3 extends over 14 amino acids. Germline V gene data show CDR1 as DFQATT and CDR2 as SNEGSKA (reference sequence).

Remarks on this clonotype: A clone one base away is much larger, so this may be a read error. V and J are TRBV29-1 and TRBJ1-4; perhaps TRBD1 as D (6 bases). With 2 bases removed from V and 10 bases from J, the gap between germline ends came to 11 bases. Per the germline V gene, CDR1 is SQVTM and CDR2 is ANQGSEA. This CDR3 is built from 12 residues. Here the CDR3 DNA reads TGCAGCGTTGAATACAAAGGGGGAAAACTGTTTTTT. Translation gives CSVEYKGGKLFF.

The chain is built from TRBV28 and TRBJ1-2; TRBD1 matches 9 bases. Germline V gene lookup returns CDR1 MDHEN and CDR2 SYDVKM. The J segment lost 4 bases and the V segment lost 7 bases, leaving 10 bases of the junction unmatched. CDR3 length equals 15 residues. CDR3 sequence (DNA): TGTGCCAGCACCCACCAACAGGGGGCCCTCTATGGCTACACCTTC. Translated, it gives CASTHQQGALYGYTF.

The V and J genes are TRBV7-2 and TRBJ2-5; possibly TRBD1 or TRBD2 for D (5 bases each). The V gene lost 5 bases and the J gene lost 2 bases, with 12 bases spanning the gap. The germline CDR1 and CDR2 sequences are SGHTA and FQGNSA. The CDR3 extends over 14 amino acids. CDR3 in amino acids: CASSQGPTQETQYF. As DNA, the CDR3 is TGTGCCAGCAGCCAGGGACCGACTCAAGAGACCCAGTACTTC.

Many counts were recorded for this clonotype. This chain connects TRBV2 to TRBJ1-2, with D uncertain. Trimming cost V 4 bases and J 3 bases, with 6 bases left between them. Germline-derived CDR1 and CDR2 are SNHLY and FYNNEI. The CDR3 is 12 amino acids. CDR3 sequence: CASSGEDYGYTF. CDR3 DNA: TGTGCCAGCAGTGGTGAGGACTATGGCTACACCTTC.